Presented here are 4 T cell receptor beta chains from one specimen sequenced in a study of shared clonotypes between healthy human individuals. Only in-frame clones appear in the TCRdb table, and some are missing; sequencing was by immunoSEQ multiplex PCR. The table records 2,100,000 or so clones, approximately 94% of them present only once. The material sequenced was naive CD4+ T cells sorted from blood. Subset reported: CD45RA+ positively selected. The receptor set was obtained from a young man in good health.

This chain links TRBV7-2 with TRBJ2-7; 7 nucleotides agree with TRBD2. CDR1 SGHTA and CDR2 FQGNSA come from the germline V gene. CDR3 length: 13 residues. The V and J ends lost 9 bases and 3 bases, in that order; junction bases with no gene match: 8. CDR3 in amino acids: CASRRRESYEQYF. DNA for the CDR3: TGTGCCAGTAGACGGCGGGAGAGCTACGAGCAGTACTTC. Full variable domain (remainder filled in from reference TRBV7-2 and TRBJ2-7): GAGVSQSPSNKVTEKGKDVELRCDPISGHTALYWYRQSLGQGLEFLIYFQGNSAPDKSGLPSDRFSAERTGGSVSTLTIQRTQQEDSAVYLCASRRRESYEQYFGPGTRLTVT.

CDR3 sequence (DNA): TGTGCCAGCAGAGCGGAGGCCGGGGAGCTGTTTTTT. Its protein product is CASRAEAGELFF. V and J are TRBV2 and TRBJ2-2, with a possible D match to TRBD2 (5 bases). V lost 6 bases, J lost 6 bases, and 8 bases lay in between. The germline V gene has CDR1 SNHLY and CDR2 FYNNEI. The CDR3 covers 12 residues.

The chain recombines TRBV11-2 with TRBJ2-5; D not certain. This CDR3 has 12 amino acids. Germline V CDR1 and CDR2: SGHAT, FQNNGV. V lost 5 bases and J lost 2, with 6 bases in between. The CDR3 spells CASSPWQETQYF. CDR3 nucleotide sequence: TGTGCCAGCAGCCCCTGGCAAGAGACCCAGTACTTC.

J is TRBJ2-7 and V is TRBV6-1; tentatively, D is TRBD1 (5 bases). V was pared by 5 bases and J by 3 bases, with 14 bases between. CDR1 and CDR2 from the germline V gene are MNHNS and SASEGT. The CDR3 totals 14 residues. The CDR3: CASSQGIGDYEQYF. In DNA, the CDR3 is TGTGCCAGCAGTCAGGGAATCGGCGACTACGAGCAGTACTTC.